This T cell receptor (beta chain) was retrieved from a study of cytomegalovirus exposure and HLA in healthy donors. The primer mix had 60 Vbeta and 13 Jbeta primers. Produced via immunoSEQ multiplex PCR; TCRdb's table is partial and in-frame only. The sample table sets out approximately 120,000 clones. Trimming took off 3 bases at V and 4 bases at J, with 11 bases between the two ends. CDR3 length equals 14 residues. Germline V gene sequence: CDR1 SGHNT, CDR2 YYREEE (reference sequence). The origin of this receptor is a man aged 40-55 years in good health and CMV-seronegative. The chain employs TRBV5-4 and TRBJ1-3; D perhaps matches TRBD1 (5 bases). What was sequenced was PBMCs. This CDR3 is CASSSGGWGNTIYF. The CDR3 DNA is TGTGCCAGCAGCTCCGGGGGGTGGGGAAACACCATATATTTT.